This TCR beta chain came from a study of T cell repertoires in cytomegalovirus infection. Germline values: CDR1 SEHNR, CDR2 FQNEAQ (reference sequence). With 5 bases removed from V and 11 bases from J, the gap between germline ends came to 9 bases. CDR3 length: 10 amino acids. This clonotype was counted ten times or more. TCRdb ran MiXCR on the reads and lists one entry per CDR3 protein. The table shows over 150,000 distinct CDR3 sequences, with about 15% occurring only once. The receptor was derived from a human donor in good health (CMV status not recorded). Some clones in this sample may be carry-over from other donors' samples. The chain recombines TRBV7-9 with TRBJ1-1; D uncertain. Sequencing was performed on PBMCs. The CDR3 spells CASSVPYAFF. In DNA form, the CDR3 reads TGTGCCAGCAGCGTACCTTATGCTTTCTTT.